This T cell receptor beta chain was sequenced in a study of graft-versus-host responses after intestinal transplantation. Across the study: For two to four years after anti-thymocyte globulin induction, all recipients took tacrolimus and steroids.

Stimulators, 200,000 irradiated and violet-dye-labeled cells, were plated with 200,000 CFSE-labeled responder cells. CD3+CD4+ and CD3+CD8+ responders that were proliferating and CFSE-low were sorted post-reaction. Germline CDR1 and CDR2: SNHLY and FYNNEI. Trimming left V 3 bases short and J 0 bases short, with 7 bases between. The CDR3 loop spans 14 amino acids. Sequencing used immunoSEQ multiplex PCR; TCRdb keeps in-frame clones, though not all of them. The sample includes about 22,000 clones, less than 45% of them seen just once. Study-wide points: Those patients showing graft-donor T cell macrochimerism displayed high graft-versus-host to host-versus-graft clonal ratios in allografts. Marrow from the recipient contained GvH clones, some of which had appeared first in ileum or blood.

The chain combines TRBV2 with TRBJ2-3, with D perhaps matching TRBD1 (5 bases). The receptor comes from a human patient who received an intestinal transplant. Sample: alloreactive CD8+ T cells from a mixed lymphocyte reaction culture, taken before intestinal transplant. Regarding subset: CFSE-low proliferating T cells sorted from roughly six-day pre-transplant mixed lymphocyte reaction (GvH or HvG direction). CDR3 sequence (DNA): TGTGCCAGCAGTGAGCAGGGTAGCACAGATACGCAGTATTTT. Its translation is CASSEQGSTDTQYF.